This is a list of T cell receptor beta chains from one sample in a study of blood T cell repertoires in COVID-19. Clones were read by immunoSEQ multiplex PCR, and TCRdb kept only the in-frame ones, dropping some. The sample includes roughly 97,000 clones, roughly 89% of them seen just once. Material for sequencing was peripheral blood. The receptors originated from a human donor in a cohort sampled during active COVID-19. CDR3s include the opening cysteine and the closing phenylalanine or tryptophan. D genes are given only for firm matches. Size is stated for part of the rows, as once, few or many counts, or as a class when the clone is expanded.

CDR3 protein,CDR3 DNA,D gene,V gene,clone size,J gene
CASTRPGGREGYTF,TGTGCCAGCACGCGCCCCGGGGGACGGGAGGGCTACACCTTC,NA,TRBV2,NA,TRBJ1-2
CASSLGRVRQETQYF,TGTGCCAGCAGCTTAGGGCGGGTCCGGCAAGAGACCCAGTACTTC,NA,TRBV7-8,NA,TRBJ2-5
CASSTPGKMQNTIYF,TGTGCCAGCAGCACCCCAGGAAAAATGCAAAACACCATATATTTT,NA,TRBV9,NA,TRBJ1-3
CASSYTSVSGGYEQYF,TGTGCCAGCAGCTACACTAGCGTGAGTGGGGGCTACGAGCAGTACTTC,TRBD2,TRBV11-2,NA,TRBJ2-7
CASSPMAGGPTDTQYF,TGTGCCAGCAGCCCAATGGCGGGGGGTCCCACAGATACGCAGTATTTT,TRBD2,TRBV2,NA,TRBJ2-3
CASSASPGLEETQYF,TGTGCCAGCAGCGCCTCCCCGGGACTAGAAGAGACCCAGTACTTC,TRBD2,TRBV9,NA,TRBJ2-5
CASSQDISTNEKLFF,TGTGCCAGCAGCCAGGACATCTCAACTAATGAAAAACTGTTTTTT,NA,TRBV11-1,NA,TRBJ1-4
CASSLGRASGGRWEETQYF,TGTGCCAGCAGCTTAGGGAGGGCTAGCGGGGGGCGCTGGGAAGAGACCCAGTACTTC,TRBD2,TRBV7-3,NA,TRBJ2-5
CASSLPGDQETQYF,TGTGCCAGCAGTTTACCAGGGGACCAAGAGACCCAGTACTTC,NA,TRBV28,NA,TRBJ2-5
CASSLGRTNTGELFF,TGCGCCAGCAGCTTGGGCAGAACGAACACCGGGGAGCTGTTTTTT,NA,TRBV5-1,NA,TRBJ2-2
CSVGPRGGGTDTQYF,TGCAGCGTTGGTCCGCGGGGGGGAGGCACAGATACGCAGTATTTT,TRBD2,TRBV29-1,once,TRBJ2-3
CASSPWGVSYEQYF,TGTGCCAGCAGTCCCTGGGGGGTGTCCTACGAGCAGTACTTC,NA,TRBV6-6,NA,TRBJ2-7
CASSFRGEAFF,TGTGCCAGCAGTTTTCGGGGTGAAGCTTTCTTT,NA,TRBV12-3/TRBV12-4,few,TRBJ1-1
CASSLSGSTDTQYF,TGCGCCAGCAGCTTGTCAGGGAGCACAGATACGCAGTATTTT,NA,TRBV5-1,NA,TRBJ2-3
CASSQDAGGGNQPQHF,TGCGCCAGCAGCCAAGATGCAGGGGGCGGCAATCAGCCCCAGCATTTT,TRBD1,TRBV4-1,NA,TRBJ1-5
CASSWEQGWEPQHF,TGTGCCAGCAGCTGGGAACAGGGGTGGGAGCCCCAGCATTTT,TRBD1,TRBV28,NA,TRBJ1-5
CASSPSGKSSYNEQFF,TGTGCCAGCTCACCCTCAGGGAAGAGCTCCTACAATGAGCAGTTCTTC,NA,TRBV18,NA,TRBJ2-1
CASKRATNEKLFF,TGTGCCAGCAAGCGAGCAACTAATGAAAAACTGTTTTTT,NA,TRBV2,NA,TRBJ1-4
CASSPGPGLEAYEQYF,TGTGCCAGCAGCCCAGGTCCGGGACTAGAGGCGTACGAGCAGTACTTC,TRBD2,TRBV5-4,NA,TRBJ2-7
CASSLNSGQGIAKTQYF,TGCGCCAGCAGCTTGAATTCGGGACAGGGGATTGCGAAGACCCAGTACTTC,TRBD1,TRBV5-1,NA,TRBJ2-5
CSVSTSGNTIYF,TGCAGCGTTTCGACTTCGGGAAACACCATATATTTT,NA,TRBV29-1,NA,TRBJ1-3
CASSPWAPGNTIYF,TGTGCCAGCTCACCATGGGCGCCTGGAAACACCATATATTTT,NA,TRBV18,NA,TRBJ1-3
CAWSVMGQTEAFF,TGTGCCTGGAGTGTAATGGGGCAGACTGAAGCTTTCTTT,NA,TRBV30,once,TRBJ1-1
CASSRSGFDNEQFF,TGTGCCAGCAGTCGGTCAGGGTTTGACAATGAGCAGTTCTTC,NA,TRBV28,NA,TRBJ2-1
CASSPDTDTQYF,TGCGCCAGCAGCCCAGACACAGATACGCAGTATTTT,NA,TRBV5-1,NA,TRBJ2-3
CASSLAAGETQYF,TGTGCCAGCAGCTTAGCGGCAGGGGAGACCCAGTACTTC,NA,TRBV7-9,NA,TRBJ2-5
CATSTDPSGLNIQYF,TGTGCCACCAGCACAGATCCCTCGGGACTAAACATTCAGTACTTC,NA,TRBV15,NA,TRBJ2-4
CAISERTGTANNANTEAFF,TGTGCCATCAGTGAACGTACCGGGACAGCTAATAATGCGAACACTGAAGCTTTCTTT,TRBD1,TRBV10-3,NA,TRBJ1-1
CASSWTGQNTGELFF,TGTGCCAGCAGCTGGACAGGGCAGAACACCGGGGAGCTGTTTTTT,TRBD1,TRBV11-2,NA,TRBJ2-2
CATSGGGSYEQYF,TGTGCCACCAGTGGCGGGGGTTCCTACGAGCAGTACTTC,TRBD2,TRBV24-1,NA,TRBJ2-7
CASSFEGTKNIQYF,TGTGCCAGCAGTTTCGAGGGAACCAAAAACATTCAGTACTTC,NA,TRBV28,NA,TRBJ2-4
CASSIHGPWQVAMNTEAFF,TGTGCCAGTAGTATCCACGGTCCGTGGCAGGTAGCGATGAACACTGAAGCTTTCTTT,NA,TRBV19,NA,TRBJ1-1
CASSEVRARAGELFF,TGTGCCAGCAGTGAAGTGCGGGCTCGGGCCGGGGAGCTGTTTTTT,NA,TRBV14,once,TRBJ2-2
CASSWRQGNNSPLHF,TGTGCCAGCAGCTGGAGACAGGGGAATAATTCACCCCTCCACTTT,TRBD1,TRBV5-5,NA,TRBJ1-6
CATSDRSGGARNEQFF,TGTGCCACCAGTGATCGAAGCGGGGGGGCCAGGAATGAGCAGTTCTTC,TRBD2,TRBV24-1,NA,TRBJ2-1
CASSLVGLAGGGELFF,TGTGCCAGCAGCTTAGTGGGACTAGCGGGTGGCGGGGAGCTGTTTTTT,TRBD2,TRBV7-2,once,TRBJ2-2
CASSPVGRRTSEQYF,TGTGCCAGCAGTCCGGTGGGGAGGCGCACGTCCGAGCAGTACTTC,NA,TRBV28,NA,TRBJ2-7
CASRRYIVPGQDYGYTF,TGTGCCAGCAGGCGATATATCGTCCCCGGACAGGACTATGGCTACACCTTC,TRBD1,TRBV5-6,NA,TRBJ1-2
CASSSRDNQETQYF,TGTGCCAGCAGTTCACGGGACAACCAAGAGACCCAGTACTTC,NA,TRBV28,NA,TRBJ2-5
CASSRQGYGYTF,TGTGCCAGCAGTAGACAGGGATACGGCTACACCTTC,TRBD1,TRBV28,NA,TRBJ1-2
CATSRVSGSAPYEQYF,TGTGCCACCAGCAGAGTTTCAGGATCCGCACCCTACGAGCAGTACTTC,NA,TRBV15,NA,TRBJ2-7
CASSYSVGTSVYEQFF,TGTGCCAGCAGTTACTCGGTCGGGACTAGCGTCTATGAGCAGTTCTTC,TRBD2,TRBV6-6,few,TRBJ2-1
CATSDPGLAGLNEQFF,TGTGCCACCAGTGATCCGGGACTAGCGGGCCTCAATGAGCAGTTCTTC,TRBD2,TRBV24-1,once,TRBJ2-1
CASSQTGSQWEAFF,TGCGCCAGCAGCCAAACAGGGAGTCAGTGGGAAGCTTTCTTT,NA,TRBV4-1,NA,TRBJ1-1
CASSQDPGTSHEQFF,TGCGCCAGCAGCCAAGATCCTGGGACTAGCCATGAGCAGTTCTTC,TRBD2,TRBV4-1,NA,TRBJ2-1
CASSLGIPWDRPMTGELFF,TGTGCCAGCAGCTTAGGGATACCTTGGGACAGGCCTATGACCGGGGAGCTGTTTTTT,TRBD1,TRBV11-3,once,TRBJ2-2
CASSFRLYEQFF,TGTGCCAGCAGCTTCAGGCTTTATGAGCAGTTCTTC,NA,TRBV14,NA,TRBJ2-1
CASSLKGAGGHSRSYNEQFF,TGTGCCAGCAGCCTGAAGGGCGCGGGAGGGCATTCTCGGTCCTACAATGAGCAGTTCTTC,NA,TRBV21-1,NA,TRBJ2-1
CASRGSRNEQFF,TGTGCCAGTAGAGGGAGTCGCAATGAGCAGTTCTTC,NA,TRBV19,NA,TRBJ2-1
CASRLGQGHYNEQFF,TGCGCCAGCAGGCTGGGACAGGGGCACTACAATGAGCAGTTCTTC,TRBD1,TRBV5-1,NA,TRBJ2-1
CASSQAGRGVYNEQFF,TGTGCCAGCAGCCAAGCGGGGAGAGGAGTGTACAATGAGCAGTTCTTC,TRBD2,TRBV9,NA,TRBJ2-1
CASSTPSGGYGANVLTF,TGTGCCAGTAGTACCCCCTCAGGGGGCTATGGGGCCAACGTCCTGACTTTC,TRBD1,TRBV19,NA,TRBJ2-6
CASLGLAGDEQYF,TGTGCCAGCCTGGGGCTAGCGGGAGACGAGCAGTACTTC,TRBD2,TRBV18,NA,TRBJ2-7
CASGQGDTQYF,TGTGCCAGTGGGCAGGGAGATACGCAGTATTTT,NA,TRBV6-5,NA,TRBJ2-3
CASSLGPGDTGELFF,TGTGCCAGCAGTTTGGGCCCCGGGGACACCGGGGAGCTGTTTTTT,NA,TRBV7-7,NA,TRBJ2-2